A single sample is the source of the 19 T cell receptor beta chains below, sequenced in a study of cytomegalovirus exposure and HLA in healthy donors. The PCR used 60 Vbeta and 13 Jbeta primers. Sequenced by immunoSEQ multiplex PCR; TCRdb stores in-frame clones only, minus some. The data contain 200,000 to 250,000 clones, roughly 79% of them singletons. Sequenced input: PBMCs. All receptors derive from a woman between 35 and 50 years old in good health and CMV-seronegative.

The chain is built from TRBV6-4 and TRBJ2-2; D possibly corresponds to TRBD1 (5 bases). V dropped 3 bases and J dropped 3 bases, with 5 bases sitting between them. The CDR3 extends over 13 amino acids. Germline CDR1 MRHNA, CDR2 SNTAGT. Here the CDR3 DNA reads TGTGCCAGCAGTGAACAGGACACCGGGGAGCTGTTTTTT. It translates to CASSEQDTGELFF.

This clone has a handful of counts. This chain connects TRBV6-1 to TRBJ2-2; possibly TRBD2 for D (5 bases). V lost 4 bases to trimming and J lost 4 bases, with 10 bases between them. The germline V gene has CDR1 MNHNS and CDR2 SASEGT. The CDR3 sequence is 14 residues long. CDR3 in amino acids: CASSGGVGTGELFF. In DNA form, the CDR3 reads TGTGCCAGCAGTGGGGGAGTCGGCACCGGGGAGCTGTTTTTT.

This sequence joins TRBV7-9 and TRBJ2-1; maybe TRBD2 (5 bases). The germline CDR1 and CDR2 sequences are SEHNR and FQNEAQ (reference sequence). V was trimmed by 5 bases and J by 5 bases, leaving 10 bases between them. CDR3 length: 13 amino acids. The CDR3 region has the DNA TGTGCCAGCAGCCTCCCCGGGAACAATGAGCAGTTCTTC. This codes for CASSLPGNNEQFF.

About this clone itself: The DNA is left out, because the CDR3 cannot be placed on it with certainty; the CDR3 is given as TCRdb lists it. J is TRBJ1-2 and V is TRBV5-1. The CDR3 totals 13 residues, both ends included. Germline CDR1 reads SGHRS; CDR2 reads YFSETQ. The CDR3 is CASSFGSGNGYTF.

This sequence joins TRBV7-9 and TRBJ2-2, with D hard to call. The CDR3 extends over 15 amino acids. Trimming stripped 1 base from V and 0 bases from J, with 6 bases between. Germline V lookup: CDR1 SEHNR, CDR2 FQNEAQ (reference sequence). CDR3 sequence: CASSLGQANTGELFF. The CDR3 coding sequence is TGTGCCAGCAGCTTAGGACAAGCGAACACCGGGGAGCTGTTTTTT.

V gene TRBV9 combines with J gene TRBJ2-3, with TRBD2 matching over 11 bases. Germline trimming cut 0 bases from V and 1 base from J; bases unmatched to any gene: 7. The CDR3 extends over 18 amino acids. CDR1 and CDR2 from the germline V gene are SGDLS and YYNGEE. CDR3: CASSVVSGGAGGTDTQYF. Here the CDR3 DNA reads TGTGCCAGCAGCGTAGTTAGCGGGGGGGCCGGCGGCACAGATACGCAGTATTTT.

The V and J genes are TRBV7-9 and TRBJ2-7, with 9 nucleotides matching TRBD1. CDR1 is SEHNR and CDR2 is FQNEAQ in the germline V gene (reference sequence). J gave up 6 bases and V 5 bases, and 14 bases lay outside the gene matches. The CDR3 loop spans 16 amino acids. The CDR3 DNA reads TGTGCCAGCAGCCCATTCCCGGCGGACAGGGGTGGCGAGCAGTACTTC. This sequence encodes CASSPFPADRGGEQYF.

V usage is TRBV4-2 and J usage is TRBJ1-1; D call uncertain. The V end lost 1 base, the J end lost 2 bases, and 11 bases lay between the germline ends. This CDR3 comprises 15 residues. Looked up from germline, CDR1 is LGHNA and CDR2 is YNFKEQ. CDR3 protein: CASSQVGGSNTEAFF. The CDR3 DNA reads as TGTGCCAGCAGCCAAGTGGGAGGGTCAAACACTGAAGCTTTCTTT.

The chain joins TRBV9 to TRBJ2-1; 7 bases are shared with TRBD1. J lost 10 bases, V lost 0 bases, and 4 bases had no gene match. The germline gives CDR1 SGDLS, CDR2 YYNGEE. This CDR3 contains 13 residues. CDR3 sequence (DNA): TGTGCCAGCAGCGTAGAGATGGACAGGGAGCAGTTCTTC. Translating gives CASSVEMDREQFF.

This chain joins TRBV7-9 and TRBJ1-1; D unclear. The CDR3 extends over 11 amino acids. Trimming took off 3 bases at V and 5 bases at J, with 4 bases between the two ends. Germline lookup yields CDR1 SEHNR and CDR2 FQNEAQ (reference sequence). The CDR3 reads CASSFSTEAFF. The CDR3 DNA sequence: TGTGCCAGCAGCTTCTCTACTGAAGCTTTCTTT.

The rearrangement joins TRBV7-3 to TRBJ1-5; possible D gene TRBD1, 6 bases. Trimming removed 3 bases from V and 2 bases from J, with 14 bases in between. The germline gives CDR1 SGHTA, CDR2 FQGTGA. The CDR3 consists of 16 residues. Written as DNA, the CDR3 is TGTGCCAGCAGCTTTCCTACAGGGAGAGGCAATCAGCCCCAGCATTTT. This encodes CASSFPTGRGNQPQHF.

The genes are TRBV4-3 and TRBJ2-5, with D possibly being TRBD2 (5 bases). Germline V lookup: CDR1 LGHNA, CDR2 YSLEER. This CDR3 is built from 15 residues. Between the trimmed V and J ends, which lost 1 base and 3 bases, there was a span of 12 bases. Here the CDR3 DNA reads TGCGCCAGCAGCCAAGGTTGGAGGACGGAAGAGACCCAGTACTTC. It specifies CASSQGWRTEETQYF.

The chain has TRBV19 and TRBJ1-4, with no clear D. The V gene lost 4 bases and the J gene lost 0 bases, with 15 bases spanning the gap. CDR3 length: 17 amino acids. Per germline, CDR1 LNHDA and CDR2 SQIVND (reference sequence). In nucleotides, the CDR3 is TGTGCCAGTAGTACCCACGACAAACGCGCAACTAATGAAAAACTGTTTTTT. Its translation: CASSTHDKRATNEKLFF.

V is TRBV6-6 and J is TRBJ2-1; TRBD2 agrees at 7 bases. Germline assignment: CDR1 MNHNY and CDR2 SVGAGI (reference sequence). Germline trimming cut 4 bases from V and 7 bases from J; bases unmatched to any gene: 10. This CDR3 contains 15 residues. Written as DNA, the CDR3 is TGTGCCAGCAGTTCGGCGGGGGTCCCCCAAAATGAGCAGTTCTTC. The encoded protein is CASSSAGVPQNEQFF.

This sequence joins TRBV7-2 and TRBJ1-2, with a possible D match to TRBD1 (5 bases). The CDR3 is made up of 15 amino acids. Trimming stripped 0 bases from V and 1 base from J, with 9 bases between. CDR1 and CDR2 (germline): SGHTA, FQGNSA. Here the CDR3 reads CASSLARGFNYGYTF. Written as DNA, the CDR3 is TGTGCCAGCAGCTTAGCGCGGGGGTTTAACTATGGCTACACCTTC.

The rearrangement uses TRBV4-2 and TRBJ2-1, with D tentatively TRBD2 (5 bases). Germline CDR1 and CDR2: LGHNA and YNFKEQ. The CDR3 is 15 amino acids. The germline V and J ends were trimmed by 3 bases and 7 bases, with 16 bases remaining between them. The CDR3 nucleotides are TGTGCCAGCAGCCAGGTAGACCCAAAGCGGAATGAGCAGTTCTTC. Translated: CASSQVDPKRNEQFF.

The J gene is TRBJ1-1, the V gene TRBV18; no reliable D call. The germline V and J ends were trimmed by 2 bases and 4 bases, with 11 bases remaining between them. The germline CDR1 and CDR2 sequences are KGHSH and LQKENI. The CDR3 covers 14 residues. DNA for the CDR3: TGTGCCAGCTCACCAAGTCTGGGCATCACTGAAGCTTTCTTT. Translating gives CASSPSLGITEAFF.

The J gene is TRBJ2-1, the V gene TRBV9; tentatively, D is TRBD2 (6 bases). There are 15 residues in the CDR3. Germline CDR1 is SGDLS and CDR2 is YYNGEE. V was pared by 0 bases and J by 6 bases, with 13 bases between. The CDR3 DNA reads as TGTGCCAGCAGCGTAGGGGGGGACGTATCCAATGAGCAGTTCTTC. It yields the protein CASSVGGDVSNEQFF. The variable domain in full, completed from reference TRBV9 and TRBJ2-1, reads DSGVTQTPKHLITATGQRVTLRCSPRSGDLSVYWYQQSLDQGLQFLIQYYNGEERAKGNILERFSAQQFPDLHSELNLSSLELGDSALYFCASSVGGDVSNEQFFGPGTRLTVL.

This rearrangement joins TRBV19 to TRBJ1-5, with 8 bases that match TRBD1. The CDR3 consists of 16 residues. Trimming removed 7 bases from V and 5 bases from J; junction bases left unmatched: 13. Germline V CDR1 and CDR2: LNHDA, SQIVND (reference sequence). The CDR3 DNA reads as TGTGCCAGTACAGACAGGGGATCCGACGGTTATCAGCCCCAGCATTTT. Its translation: CASTDRGSDGYQPQHF.